This T cell receptor beta chain was documented in a study of human T cells and chemical hapten exposure. About the research overall: TCR yields per sample varied mostly from small pooled library volume differences.

CDR1 is LGHNA and CDR2 is YSLEER in the germline V gene. The CDR3 spans 15 residues. Unmatched junction bases numbered 6, after V lost 0 bases and J lost 8 bases. In the library, unique molecular identifiers were attached to individual cDNA molecules. MiXCR, run by TCRdb on the RACE reads, gives a single entry per CDR3 protein. The table has a few hundred thousand distinct CDR3 sequences, 6% to 7% seen once. Study results and limitations: Compared to controls, expanded TCRs made significantly more large clusters of similar CDR3s. TCRs at a frequency above 1 in 1000 stayed unchanged with DPC sensitization.

The time point was: patch test 2, 6 weeks after DPC sensitization. The treatment was: therapeutic diphenylcyclopropenone sensitization with weekly scalp DPC. On this clonotype itself: Its antigen remains unknown.

The rearrangement uses TRBV4-3 and TRBJ2-1; 8 bases map to TRBD2. Sequenced here: whole blood, sampled in connection with sensitization to the hapten diphenylcyclopropenone (DPC). This clonotype was sampled from a woman between 18 and 29 years old with alopecia areata. Some clones in this sample may be carry-over from other donors' samples. CDR3 nucleotides: TGCGCCAGCAGCCAAGACTACGGGGGGGCGGATGAGCAGTTCTTC. This codes for CASSQDYGGADEQFF.